This T cell receptor beta chain was identified during a study of radiation and T cells in renal cell carcinoma. Time point indicated: blood 4 weeks post-SBRT, at nephrectomy. Described treatment: 15 Gy SBRT to primary tumor, nephrectomy 4 weeks later. Nephrectomy followed 15 Gy stereotactic body radiation by 4 weeks. Serial blood draws occurred at baseline and 2 and 4 weeks post-SBRT. Assay: immunoSEQ multiplex PCR; the TCRdb copy retains only in-frame clones and omits some. The data contain approximately 85,000 clones, roughly nine tenths of them singletons. This material consisted of blood, taken from a patient whose treatment included radiotherapy and nephrectomy. This TCR was sampled from a woman aged 70 to 79 with renal cell carcinoma.

In DNA form, the CDR3 reads TGTGCCATCAAGGAGGGCAGGGGGTCGCAGGCTTTCTTT. This gives the protein CAIKEGRGSQAFF. The chain employs TRBV10-3 and TRBJ1-1; 7 positions match TRBD1. CDR3 length: 13 amino acids. Germline CDR1 ENHRY, CDR2 SYGVKD. V was pared by 7 bases and J by 11 bases, with 13 bases of the junction left unmatched.